The 20 T cell receptor beta chains reported below all come from one sample, sequenced in a study of T cells in Graves' hyperthyroidism and ophthalmopathy. Using RNA transcripts as the source, TCR beta CDR3 regions were amplified. The primer set for the first-round RT-PCR of the TCR CDR3 was HTBI. TCRdb fed the multiplex PCR reads into MiXCR, producing one record per CDR3 protein. The data contain about 540,000 distinct CDR3 sequences, roughly 50% of them singletons. Sequenced input: peripheral blood or thyroid tissue (not recorded which). All receptors derive from a woman younger than 30 with Graves' hyperthyroidism.

The gene calls are TRBV7-9 and TRBJ1-2, with D possibly matching TRBD1 (6 bases). Germline V CDR1 and CDR2: SEHNR, FQNEAQ (reference sequence). Trimming took off 4 bases at V and 6 bases at J, with 15 bases between the two ends. The CDR3 length is 14 residues. The CDR3 bases are TGTGCCAGCAGCTGGCCAGGGGATAGTGATGGCTACACCTTC. Protein product: CASSWPGDSDGYTF.

This clonotype was seen only a few times. This chain joins TRBV2 and TRBJ2-7; perhaps TRBD1 as D (6 bases). The CDR3 totals 15 residues. The ends were cut back, 3 bases at V and 7 bases at J, with 19 bases in the middle. Germline-derived CDR1 and CDR2 are SNHLY and FYNNEI. The CDR3 sequence: CASSEGTRGGNEQYF. For the CDR3, the DNA is TGTGCCAGCAGTGAGGGGACCAGGGGTGGCAATGAGCAGTACTTC.

Notes on this clonotype: Since a much larger clone is just one base distant, this may be a read error. The CDR3 DNA reads as TGTGCCAGCGGCCAAAGTCGGGGAATCGAGACCCAGTACTTC. Its translation: CASGQSRGIETQYF. The V and J genes are TRBV14 and TRBJ2-5; tentatively, D is TRBD2 (5 bases). Looked up from germline, CDR1 is SGHDN and CDR2 is FVKESK. This CDR3 spans 14 amino acids.

This clonotype came up many times. The CDR3 loop is CASRSGPNSPLHF. The CDR3 nucleotides are TGTGCCAGCAGGTCGGGCCCAAACTCACCCCTCCACTTT. The rearrangement joins TRBV2 to TRBJ1-6, with D hard to call. The CDR3 is 13 residues long. In germline, CDR1 is SNHLY, CDR2 FYNNEI. V was shortened by 6 bases and J by 10 bases, with 13 bases between the two germline ends.

This chain links TRBV20-1 with TRBJ2-7; 9 bases align to TRBD1. V shed 5 bases and J 2 bases; nucleotides not matched to a gene: 7. The V gene's germline CDR1 is DFQATT and CDR2 SNEGSKA (reference sequence). This CDR3 spans 14 amino acids. CDR3 residues: CSAPGQGRPYEQYF. CDR3 DNA sequence: TGCAGTGCTCCTGGACAGGGGAGACCCTACGAGCAGTACTTC.

The chain has TRBV9 and TRBJ1-4, with 7 bases that match TRBD1. After removal of 4 bases from V and 10 bases from J, the junction contained 7 bases not matched to a gene. The CDR3 sequence is 13 residues long. The germline V gene has CDR1 SGDLS and CDR2 YYNGEE. In DNA form, the CDR3 reads TGTGCCAGCAGCCCGTCAGGGGGAGGAAAACTGTTTTTT. This encodes CASSPSGGGKLFF.

The chain joins TRBV7-8 to TRBJ2-7; maybe TRBD1 (6 bases). Trimming removed 5 bases from V and 3 bases from J, with 14 bases in between. Germline lookup yields CDR1 SGHVS and CDR2 FQNEAQ. This CDR3 is built from 14 residues. DNA of the CDR3: TGTGCCAGCAGCCAGGGGCTAGTGGTCTACGAGCAGTACTTC. It yields the protein CASSQGLVVYEQYF.

This clonotype occurred a few times. This rearrangement joins TRBV18 to TRBJ1-5, with 7 bases matching TRBD1. CDR1 is KGHSH, CDR2 LQKENI, per germline. CDR3 size: 14 residues. V shed 3 bases, J shed 3 bases, and the junction held 2 bases outside the gene matches. CDR3 in amino acids: CASSPGQFNQPQHF. CDR3 bases: TGTGCCAGCTCACCGGGACAGTTCAATCAGCCCCAGCATTTT.

The sample holds many counts of this clonotype. The chain carries TRBV7-2 and TRBJ2-7, with D possibly being TRBD1 or TRBD2 (5 bases each). Germline loops: CDR1 SGHTA, CDR2 FQGNSA. The CDR3 loop spans 14 amino acids. V was clipped by 3 bases and J by 2 bases, with 11 bases between them. As DNA, the CDR3 is TGTGCCAGCAGCTTTGATCCGGGACCCTACGAGCAGTACTTC. Its translation: CASSFDPGPYEQYF.

The rearrangement uses TRBV25-1 and TRBJ2-2, with 7 bases that match TRBD2. The CDR3 length is 20 residues. CDR1 and CDR2 (germline): MGHDK, SYGVNS. The ends lost 2 bases at V and 7 bases at J; junction bases unmatched: 22. CDR3 in amino acids: CASSEDGDAQGRELDGELFF. The CDR3 nucleotides are TGTGCCAGCAGTGAAGACGGGGACGCCCAAGGGAGGGAATTGGACGGGGAGCTGTTTTTT.

Concerning this clonotype: This could be a read error, since a much larger clone is one nucleotide away. This chain joins TRBV24-1 and TRBJ2-7, with D perhaps matching TRBD2 (6 bases). The CDR3 has 14 residues. Germline-derived CDR1 and CDR2 are KGHDR and SFDVKD. This chain's CDR3 is CATSETGMDYEQHF. In nucleotides, the CDR3 is TGTGCCACCAGTGAGACCGGGATGGACTACGAGCAGCACTTC.

This clonotype has just one count. A much larger clone sits a single nucleotide away, making a read error possible. This chain connects TRBV6-2 or TRBV6-3 to TRBJ2-6; D is unclear. Looked up from germline, CDR1 is MNHEY and CDR2 is SVGEGT. This CDR3 has 14 residues. The DNA for the CDR3 is TGTACCAGCACCCTCCTGAGAGGGGCCAACGTCCTGACTTTC. Residues: CTSTLLRGANVLTF.

In its sample, this clonotype was seen many times. The chain recombines TRBV7-2 with TRBJ2-7; D is possibly TRBD1 or TRBD2 (5 bases each). The CDR3 is 14 amino acids. Germline values: CDR1 SGHTA, CDR2 FQGNSA. Trimming took off 1 base at V and 6 bases at J, with 13 bases between the two ends. The CDR3 sequence is CASSLGGGVIEQYF. Here the CDR3 DNA reads TGTGCCAGCAGCTTAGGTGGGGGAGTAATCGAGCAGTACTTC.

This clonotype was seen repeatedly, ten times or more. The J gene is TRBJ1-1, the V gene TRBV10-2; 9 bases are a match to TRBD1. Germline assignment: CDR1 WSHSY and CDR2 SAAADI. This CDR3 is built from 17 residues. Trimming removed 2 bases from V and 0 bases from J; junction bases left unmatched: 7. The CDR3 loop reads CASSERGQGFMNTEAFF. The CDR3 nucleotides are TGCGCCAGCAGTGAGCGGGGACAGGGCTTCATGAACACTGAAGCTTTCTTT.

This chain connects TRBV11-3 to TRBJ2-5; 13 nucleotides line up with TRBD2. With V trimmed by 5 bases and J by 3 bases, 15 bases remained unmatched. The germline V gene has CDR1 SGHNT and CDR2 YENEEA. CDR3 length: 19 amino acids. CDR3 DNA: TGTGCCAGCAGCCCCGGACTAGCGGGAGTTTTCATTCTGGAAGAGACCCAGTACTTC. Translating gives CASSPGLAGVFILEETQYF.

As to this clonotype: A much larger clone differs by one base, so this may be a read error. The V and J genes are TRBV12-5 and TRBJ1-1; D ambiguous. The CDR3 length is 13 residues. Per the germline V gene, CDR1 is LGHNT and CDR2 is FRNRAP. The CDR3 spells CASSYRVNTEAFF. The CDR3 DNA follows: TGTGCCAGCAGTTACAGAGTGAACACTGAAGCTTTCTTT.

This chain connects TRBV29-1 to TRBJ2-1, with 12 bases matching TRBD2. V shed 2 bases and J 9 bases; nucleotides not matched to a gene: 14. Germline CDR1 reads SQVTM; CDR2 reads ANQGSEA. CDR3 length equals 17 residues. The CDR3 here is CSVEKWVRLAGGGEQFF. For the CDR3, the DNA is TGCAGCGTTGAAAAGTGGGTGCGGCTAGCGGGAGGGGGTGAGCAGTTCTTC.

CDR3 residues: CATRQGAQPQHF. The CDR3 nucleotides read TGTGCCACCAGACAGGGGGCTCAGCCCCAGCATTTT. The gene calls are TRBV24-1 and TRBJ1-5, with 9 bases fitting TRBD1. Germline CDR1 and CDR2: KGHDR and SFDVKD. V gave up 7 bases and J gave up 6 bases; unmatched junction bases: 0. This CDR3 is built from 12 residues.

This clonotype was seen ten or more times. The gene calls are TRBV12-3 or TRBV12-4 and TRBJ2-6; no reliable D call. The CDR3 is 15 amino acids. V lost 6 bases and J lost 1, with 10 bases in between. The CDR3 DNA reads as TGTGCCAGCAGGAAAATAGGGTCTGGGGCCAACGTCCTGACTTTC. Its protein is CASRKIGSGANVLTF.

DNA of the CDR3: TGTGCCAGCAGTGAATATTTGAGGGGTAGCTACGAGCAGTACTTC. Its translation is CASSEYLRGSYEQYF. V is TRBV2 and J is TRBJ2-7; the D call may be TRBD1 or TRBD2 (5 bases each). The ends were cut back, 2 bases at V and 3 bases at J, with 14 bases in the middle. The V gene's germline CDR1 is SNHLY and CDR2 FYNNEI. This CDR3 region has 15 residues.